Reported below is one T cell receptor beta chain. Its antigen remains unidentified. These data come from a study of T cells in localized non-small cell lung cancer. The study, taken as a whole, reports: Researchers found a median roughly 56 of the top 100 tumor clones in adjacent lung. Sequence data derive from only one tumor region, so heterogeneity remains possible. There was higher T cell clonality in uninvolved adjacent lung than in tumor, and it was highest there. Longer overall survival was associated with a higher density of T cells in the blood.

With 5 bases clipped from V and 1 base from J, the junction kept 8 bases outside the gene matches. The CDR3 consists of 16 residues. Germline CDR1 and CDR2: SGHVS and FNYEAQ. The data were produced by immunoSEQ multiplex PCR, yet TCRdb's version contains in-frame clones alone and is incomplete. The data hold approximately 70,000 clones, with roughly 76% observed a single time. Source: PBMCs, taken before any cancer treatment. The chain joins TRBV7-6 to TRBJ1-3, with TRBD1 matching 7 bases. This TCR derives from a man between 40 and 75 years old with stage II lung adenocarcinoma. CDR3 bases: TGTGCCAGCAGCGATCGGGACAGAGCTTCTGGAAACACCATATATTTT. Its translation is CASSDRDRASGNTIYF.